Each of the 21 T cell receptor beta chains below was sequenced from the same sample in a study of T cell repertoires in aging, cancer and after chemotherapy. The template was genomic DNA from peripheral blood, not RNA. Multiplex touch-down PCR with TRB-A/B primers amplified rearranged V-D-J TRB sequences. TCRdb re-called the multiplex PCR reads with MiXCR, one entry per CDR3 protein. Found here are about 13,000 distinct CDR3 sequences, under 30% of them singletons; the top ten hold 2% to 3%. Sequencing was carried out using blood. These receptors originate from a human donor in good health.

The chain combines TRBV28 with TRBJ1-4; 8 nucleotides match TRBD1. The germline CDR1 and CDR2 sequences are MDHEN and SYDVKM. Trimming at V came to 3 bases and at J to 3 bases, leaving 9 bases not matched to a gene. The CDR3 totals 17 residues. The CDR3 sequence is CASSFLRGQGPNEKLFF. The CDR3 region has the DNA TGTGCCAGCAGTTTCCTTCGAGGACAGGGACCTAATGAAAAACTGTTTTTT.

This chain joins TRBV18 and TRBJ2-7; no clear D gene. Germline CDR1 and CDR2: KGHSH and LQKENI. There are 13 residues in the CDR3. V lost 6 bases and J lost 0, with 9 bases in between. CDR3 in amino acids: CASSPTYSYEQYF. The CDR3, as DNA: TGTGCCAGCTCCCCGACATACTCCTACGAGCAGTACTTC.

This clonotype was seen a handful of times. The chain has TRBV28 and TRBJ2-2; D uncertain. V was cut by 1 base and J by 7 bases, with 16 bases left in between. The CDR3 covers 16 residues. The germline V gene encodes CDR1 MDHEN and CDR2 SYDVKM. The CDR3 DNA reads as TGTGCCAGCAGTTTATACAGCCTCACCCCTGGCGGGGAGCTGTTTTTT. This translates into CASSLYSLTPGGELFF.

This clonotype qualifies as medium-sized. This chain uses TRBV7-9 with TRBJ1-2, with a tentative D call TRBD1 (6 bases). V lost 4 bases and J 1 base, leaving 13 bases between the germline ends. Germline CDR1 and CDR2: SEHNR and FQNEAQ (reference sequence). The CDR3 consists of 15 residues. DNA of the CDR3: TGTGCCAGCAGCTCACCCTGGACAGTTAACTATGGCTACACCTTC. It yields the protein CASSSPWTVNYGYTF.

The chain employs TRBV5-1 and TRBJ2-1, with D possibly being TRBD1 (5 bases). V was shortened by 6 bases and J by 14 bases, with 18 bases between the two germline ends. Germline assignment: CDR1 SGHRS and CDR2 YFSETQ. The CDR3 loop spans 12 amino acids. This CDR3 is CASKERGLKEFF. The CDR3 DNA reads TGCGCCAGCAAGGAAAGGGGCCTTAAGGAGTTCTTC.

Concerning this clonotype: A much bigger clone sits one base away, suggesting this may be a read error. This sequence joins TRBV19 and TRBJ2-7, with D perhaps being TRBD1 or TRBD2 (5 bases each). V was trimmed by 3 bases and J by 0 bases, leaving 12 bases between them. Germline V gives CDR1 LNHDA, CDR2 SQIVND (reference sequence). This CDR3 has 15 residues. The CDR3 DNA reads TGTGCCAGTAGTATGGGGACGGAGAGCTCCTACGAGCAGTACGTC. It specifies CASSMGTESSYEQYV.

This clonotype was detected only a few times. V gene TRBV5-4 combines with J gene TRBJ2-3; 11 bases are shared with TRBD2. This CDR3 is built from 17 residues. J lost 4 bases, V lost 1 base, and 8 bases had no gene match. Germline CDR1 SGHNT, CDR2 YYREEE (reference sequence). CDR3: CASSLYSGGAGSDTQYF. CDR3 bases: TGTGCCAGCAGCTTGTATAGCGGGGGGGCAGGGTCAGATACGCAGTATTTT.

The chain links TRBV6-1 to TRBJ2-5; D gene ambiguous. This CDR3 is built from 15 residues. Trimming shortened V by 4 bases and J by 2 bases, and 14 bases separated the two germline ends. Germline V gene data show CDR1 as MNHNS and CDR2 as SASEGT. As DNA, the CDR3 is TGTGCCAGCAGTGTTCAACCGGCACGACAAGAGACCCAGTACTTC. It is translated as CASSVQPARQETQYF.

The chain recombines TRBV6-2 or TRBV6-3 with TRBJ2-3; 13 bases line up with TRBD2. This CDR3 has 13 amino acids. V was pared by 11 bases and J by 6 bases, with 5 bases of the junction left unmatched. Germline CDR1 MNHEY, CDR2 SVGEGT. The CDR3 region has the DNA TGTGCCGCAGTGACTAGCGGGGGGGATACGCAGTATTTT. As protein: CAAVTSGGDTQYF.

The chain uses TRBV5-6 and TRBJ1-3; TRBD1 agrees at 10 bases. The CDR3 totals 14 residues. Germline loops: CDR1 SGHDT, CDR2 YYEEEE. V shed 4 bases and J 8 bases; nucleotides not matched to a gene: 6. CDR3 nucleotides: TGTGCCAGCAGCAGGGACAGGGGTTTGGACACCATATATTTT. Translated: CASSRDRGLDTIYF.

The chain links TRBV20-1 to TRBJ2-3; 13 bases are shared with TRBD2. Unmatched junction bases numbered 13, after V lost 3 bases and J lost 4 bases. The CDR3 spans 18 residues. CDR1 is DFQATT, CDR2 SNEGSKA, per germline (reference sequence). The CDR3 spells CSASGTDGTSGDSDTQYF. The CDR3 nucleotides read TGCAGTGCTAGCGGGACAGACGGGACTAGCGGGGATTCAGATACGCAGTATTTT.

V usage is TRBV5-6 and J usage is TRBJ1-4; D might be TRBD1 (6 bases). The ends were cut back, 4 bases at V and 4 bases at J, with 14 bases in the middle. CDR3 length equals 15 residues. Germline-derived CDR1 and CDR2 are SGHDT and YYEEEE. CDR3 protein: CASSVQGTVNEKLFF. For the CDR3, the DNA is TGTGCCAGCAGCGTTCAGGGGACTGTTAATGAAAAACTGTTTTTT. The full variable domain, with the rest looked up from reference TRBV5-6 and TRBJ1-4, is DAGVTQSPTHLIKTRGQQVTLRCSPKSGHDTVSWYQQALGQGPQFIFQYYEEEERQRGNFPDRFSGHQFPNYSSELNVNALLLGDSALYLCASSVQGTVNEKLFFGSGTQLSVL.

This clonotype was seen more than once but under ten times. This chain joins TRBV5-6 and TRBJ1-2; TRBD1 aligns across 8 bases. The CDR3 runs 15 residues. The V gene's germline CDR1 is SGHDT and CDR2 YYEEEE. V shed 0 bases and J 4 bases; nucleotides not matched to a gene: 5. In DNA form, the CDR3 reads TGTGCCAGCAGCTTGGGGGACAGGCTGGGCTATGGCTACACCTTC. Translation gives CASSLGDRLGYGYTF.

In this sample, this clonotype is medium-sized. The chain is built from TRBV6-5 and TRBJ1-1; the D gene is possibly TRBD1 (5 bases). Looked up from germline, CDR1 is MNHEY and CDR2 is SVGAGI. The CDR3 contains 14 residues. V dropped 4 bases and J dropped 6 bases, with 15 bases sitting between them. CDR3 coding DNA: TGTGCCAGCAGTTCTATGTCGACGGGGCCTGAAGCTTTCTTT. Encoded protein: CASSSMSTGPEAFF.

Comments on this clonotype: No conserved phenylalanine or tryptophan is present at the end of the CDR3, so a read error is the likely explanation. Because the CDR3's place on the DNA is in doubt, the DNA is left out and the CDR3 is given as listed by TCRdb. This rearrangement joins TRBV27 to TRBJ1-2. The CDR3 region is 14 residues in length, termini included. CDR1 is MNHEY, CDR2 SMNVEV, per germline (reference sequence). CDR3 protein: CASSVESLPNGLTV.

This rearrangement joins TRBV6-5 to TRBJ2-7, with D perhaps matching TRBD1 (6 bases). From germline, CDR1 is MNHEY and CDR2 SVGAGI. V was clipped by 5 bases and J by 8 bases, with 13 bases between them. This CDR3 region has 12 residues. CDR3: CASSRGKFQQYF. The CDR3 DNA follows: TGTGCCAGCAGTAGGGGGAAATTCCAGCAGTACTTC.

The V and J genes are TRBV7-9 and TRBJ2-3; D not certain. V was clipped by 5 bases and J by 0 bases, with 6 bases between them. The germline V gene has CDR1 SEHNR and CDR2 FQNEAQ (reference sequence). The CDR3 loop spans 13 amino acids. The CDR3 DNA follows: TGTGCCAGCAGCGGAATCAGCACAGATACGCAGTATTTT. Translated: CASSGISTDTQYF.

This clonotype is labeled as medium-sized. V gene TRBV11-2 combines with J gene TRBJ1-1; possible D gene TRBD1, 6 bases. CDR1 SGHAT and CDR2 FQNNGV come from the germline V gene. V was clipped by 5 bases and J by 1 base, with 11 bases between them. This CDR3 spans 14 amino acids. The CDR3 sequence is CASSLAGANTEAFF. CDR3 in DNA: TGTGCCAGCAGCCTGGCAGGGGCGAACACTGAAGCTTTCTTT.

With respect to this clonotype: Sequence at one end of the junction differs from germline and may be a read error. The rearrangement joins TRBV10-1 to TRBJ2-7; TRBD2 aligns across 16 bases. The CDR3 is 14 residues long. Germline assignment: CDR1 WNHNN and CDR2 SYGVQD (reference sequence). The CDR3 sequence is CASRPGTSGGAQYF. The DNA of the CDR3 is TGTGCCAGCAGACCTGGGACTAGCGGGGGGGCGCAGTACTTC.

The chain has TRBV28 and TRBJ1-5; D is unresolved. V was cut by 5 bases and J by 2 bases, with 10 bases left in between. The V gene's germline CDR1 is MDHEN and CDR2 SYDVKM. This CDR3 spans 14 amino acids. The DNA for the CDR3 is TGTGCCAGCAGTAACCGCGTTGGCAATCAGCCCCAGCATTTT. Encoded protein: CASSNRVGNQPQHF.

V usage is TRBV14 and J usage is TRBJ2-6, with D perhaps being TRBD1 or TRBD2 (5 bases each). Trimming removed 0 bases at V and 0 bases at J, with 21 bases between. The CDR3 consists of 21 residues. Germline V lookup: CDR1 SGHDN, CDR2 FVKESK. The CDR3, as DNA: TGTGCCAGCAGCCAAGATCTTTGGGGGAACCTCCCGGGCTCTGGGGCCAACGTCCTGACTTTC. It translates to CASSQDLWGNLPGSGANVLTF. The full variable domain, rest sourced from reference TRBV14 and TRBJ2-6, is EAGVTQFPSHSVIEKGQTVTLRCDPISGHDNLYWYRRVMGKEIKFLLHFVKESKQDESGMPNNRFLAERTGGTYSTLKVQPAELEDSGVYFCASSQDLWGNLPGSGANVLTFGAGSRLTVL.